The 17 T cell receptor beta chains below were found in one sample sequenced in a study of identifying expanded T cells in peripheral blood. Sequencing was performed with immunoSEQ multiplex PCR; in TCRdb, only in-frame clones are kept and a portion is missing. The repertoire holds about 94,000 clones, roughly 88% seen once, with approximately 5.3% in the top ten. The sequencing input was blood. The receptor source for this set is a person aged 18 to 69 in good health.

The chain is built from TRBV6-6 and TRBJ1-1, with 7 bases matching TRBD1. The CDR3 runs to 14 residues. V trimming: 5 bases; J trimming: 1 base; junction bases outside the gene matches: 4. The germline V gene encodes CDR1 MNHNY and CDR2 SVGAGI (reference sequence). The DNA of the CDR3 is TGTGCCAGCAGTCGGCAGGGGGGGAACACTGAAGCTTTCTTT. It specifies CASSRQGGNTEAFF.

The chain recombines TRBV4-3 with TRBJ2-7; TRBD2 matches 7 bases. In germline, CDR1 is LGHNA, CDR2 YSLEER. V trimming: 4 bases; J trimming: 7 bases; junction bases outside the gene matches: 10. The CDR3 runs 14 residues. CDR3 region: CASSLWTSSEEQYF. For the CDR3, the DNA is TGCGCCAGCAGCCTCTGGACTAGTTCGGAAGAGCAGTACTTC.

This clone came up a few times. Other DNA sequences within the sample encode an identical CDR3. The chain joins TRBV27 to TRBJ1-1; tentative D call: TRBD1 (5 bases). The germline CDR1 and CDR2 sequences are MNHEY and SMNVEV (reference sequence). V was shortened by 2 bases and J by 1 base, with 5 bases between the two germline ends. The CDR3 is 13 amino acids. The CDR3 coding sequence is TGTGCCAGCAGTTTACAGGGGAACACTGAAGCTTTCTTT. Amino acid sequence: CASSLQGNTEAFF.

This clone occurred a few times. This rearrangement joins TRBV2 to TRBJ1-1; possible D gene TRBD1, 5 bases. This CDR3 region has 13 residues. The V end was cut by 4 bases, the J end by 1 base, with 7 bases between. In germline, CDR1 is SNHLY, CDR2 FYNNEI. Here the CDR3 reads CASSVGENTEAFF. DNA of the CDR3: TGTGCCAGCAGTGTAGGGGAGAACACTGAAGCTTTCTTT.

The chain is built from TRBV7-9 and TRBJ2-3; D perhaps matches TRBD1 (6 bases). The CDR3 loop spans 13 amino acids. V was cut by 10 bases and J by 2 bases, with 13 bases left in between. Germline lookup yields CDR1 SEHNR and CDR2 FQNEAQ (reference sequence). The CDR3 here is CATSGENTDTQYF. CDR3 nucleotide sequence: TGTGCCACCTCAGGGGAAAACACAGATACGCAGTATTTT.

The chain joins TRBV5-6 to TRBJ2-2; D ambiguous. The CDR3 loop spans 14 amino acids. V lost 4 bases to trimming and J lost 0 bases, with 7 bases between them. Per the germline V gene, CDR1 is SGHDT and CDR2 is YYEEEE. CDR3 DNA sequence: TGTGCCAGCAGCCAGATCGCGAACACCGGGGAGCTGTTTTTT. Amino acid sequence: CASSQIANTGELFF. Full variable domain (rest looked up from reference TRBV5-6 and TRBJ2-2): DAGVTQSPTHLIKTRGQQVTLRCSPKSGHDTVSWYQQALGQGPQFIFQYYEEEERQRGNFPDRFSGHQFPNYSSELNVNALLLGDSALYLCASSQIANTGELFFGEGSRLTVL.

The V gene is TRBV6-5, the J gene TRBJ2-7; possible D gene TRBD2, 6 bases. CDR1 is MNHEY and CDR2 is SVGAGI in the germline V gene. Between the trimmed V and J ends, which lost 1 base and 6 bases, there was a span of 16 bases. The CDR3 consists of 15 residues. CDR3 residues: CASSYLTTGGLEQYF. CDR3 bases: TGTGCCAGCAGTTACTTGACCACCGGGGGTCTCGAGCAGTACTTC.

This clone was counted between two and nine times. V is TRBV7-2 and J is TRBJ1-1; D gene ambiguous. The germline V gene encodes CDR1 SGHTA and CDR2 FQGNSA. V lost 3 bases, J lost 6 bases, and 11 bases lay in between. The CDR3 totals 13 residues. The CDR3 DNA is TGTGCCAGCAGCTTGGCGGGCGCCGCTGAAGCTTTCTTT. It specifies CASSLAGAAEAFF.

V is TRBV2 and J is TRBJ2-1; D may be TRBD2 (7 bases). V lost 4 bases and J 6 bases, leaving 16 bases between the germline ends. The CDR3 sequence is 15 residues long. Germline V CDR1 and CDR2: SNHLY, FYNNEI. The CDR3 spells CASSVAGGPPNEQFF. CDR3 nucleotides: TGTGCCAGCAGTGTAGCCGGGGGGCCCCCCAATGAGCAGTTCTTC.

This chain links TRBV7-9 with TRBJ2-7; unclear D gene. This CDR3 comprises 16 residues. V lost 0 bases, J lost 5 bases, and 17 bases lay in between. Germline CDR1 SEHNR, CDR2 FQNEAQ (reference sequence). Here the CDR3 reads CASSLAAVVYFDEQYF. DNA for the CDR3: TGTGCCAGCAGCTTAGCGGCTGTGGTTTACTTCGACGAGCAGTACTTC.

Turning to this clone: The same CDR3 can be traced to other DNA sequences in this sample. The chain links TRBV6-5 to TRBJ1-2; 8 nucleotides match TRBD1. After removal of 6 bases from V and 8 bases from J, the junction contained 5 bases not matched to a gene. CDR1 is MNHEY, CDR2 SVGAGI, per germline. The CDR3 covers 12 residues. As DNA, the CDR3 is TGTGCCAGCAGCCAGGGGGCGCGCGGCTACACCTTC. Amino acids: CASSQGARGYTF.

The V gene is TRBV10-3, the J gene TRBJ1-5; TRBD1 aligns across 8 bases. V lost 10 bases and J lost 2; bases outside the gene matches: 7. Germline V gene data show CDR1 as ENHRY and CDR2 as SYGVKD. The CDR3 is 14 residues long. The CDR3 loop reads CATTPGQGNQPQHF. CDR3 bases: TGTGCCACCACACCGGGACAGGGCAATCAGCCCCAGCATTTT.

The chain recombines TRBV30 with TRBJ1-2; TRBD1 matches at 10 bases. The germline CDR1 and CDR2 sequences are GTSNPN and SVGIG (reference sequence). This CDR3 has 13 residues. After removal of 2 bases from V and 6 bases from J, the junction contained 3 bases not matched to a gene. The CDR3 sequence is CAWSTGTGDGYTF. CDR3 bases: TGTGCCTGGAGTACCGGGACAGGGGATGGCTACACCTTC.

V and J are TRBV30 and TRBJ2-1; 9 positions match TRBD2. Germline V gene data show CDR1 as GTSNPN and CDR2 as SVGIG (reference sequence). J was trimmed by 6 bases and V by 2 bases; bases with no gene match: 2. The CDR3 runs 13 residues. CDR3 in DNA: TGTGCCTGGAGTCGCGGGGGGGTCAATGAGCAGTTCTTC. This gives the protein CAWSRGGVNEQFF.

This chain connects TRBV29-1 to TRBJ1-1, with D possibly TRBD1 on 5 matching bases. V was clipped by 2 bases and J by 4 bases, with 11 bases between them. The CDR3 length is 13 residues. Germline-derived CDR1 and CDR2 are SQVTM and ANQGSEA. The CDR3 is CSVEPTGGTEAFF. CDR3 coding DNA: TGCAGCGTTGAACCTACAGGAGGCACTGAAGCTTTCTTT.

The chain carries TRBV4-3 and TRBJ1-1, with a weak D call TRBD1 (5 bases). The V end lost 1 base, the J end lost 1 base, and 13 bases lay between the germline ends. The CDR3 length is 16 residues. Germline V lookup: CDR1 LGHNA, CDR2 YSLEER. As DNA, the CDR3 is TGCGCCAGCAGCCAAGGCACAAGGGGCAAGAACACTGAAGCTTTCTTT. Translated: CASSQGTRGKNTEAFF.

The chain couples TRBV6-5 to TRBJ1-2, with D possibly being TRBD1 (6 bases). V lost 4 bases to trimming and J lost 8 bases, with 14 bases between them. Germline-derived CDR1 and CDR2 are MNHEY and SVGAGI. The CDR3 consists of 13 residues. The CDR3: CASSSPEQGGYTF. Written as DNA, the CDR3 is TGTGCCAGCAGTTCCCCCGAACAGGGCGGCTACACCTTC.